This T cell receptor beta chain is from a study of blood T cell repertoires in COVID-19. Clones were read by immunoSEQ multiplex PCR, and TCRdb kept only the in-frame ones, dropping some. Seen here are around 300,000 clones, around nine tenths observed once, and the top ten hold under 3%. Deletions cut 3 bases from V and 8 bases from J, with 23 bases between. CDR1 and CDR2 from the germline V gene are SGDLS and YYNGEE. The CDR3 is 17 residues long. Assignment of participants to cohorts was predicated upon participant-reported clinical history. The sample was PBMCs or T cells enriched from blood (not recorded which). The gene calls are TRBV9 and TRBJ1-4, with D possibly TRBD1 on 6 matching bases. The clonotype originates from a woman in her late teens or twenties who had recovered from COVID-19. CDR3: CASSEGGGGRYDEKLFF. The CDR3 nucleotides read TGTGCCAGCAGCGAGGGTGGCGGGGGGCGTTACGACGAAAAACTGTTTTTT.